The 17 T cell receptor beta chains reported below all come from one sample, sequenced in a study of blood T cells in healthy people across ages. Combining a sample-barcoded 5' primer with a J-beta primer mix, a second PCR ran for 7 to 11 cycles. TCRdb processed the 5' RACE reads anew with MiXCR; each CDR3 protein has one entry. The repertoire holds over 600,000 distinct CDR3 sequences, with around two fifths as singletons. Sequenced input: blood. Source of these receptors: an older man in good health.

This clonotype was detected only a few times. The chain has TRBV5-8 and TRBJ1-4; D not certain. V was pared by 5 bases and J by 4 bases, with 9 bases between. The CDR3 runs to 13 residues. The germline V gene has CDR1 SGHTS and CDR2 YDEGEE. The CDR3 DNA reads as TGTGCCAGCAGGGTCTGGAATAATGAAAAACTGTTTTTT. Translating it yields CASRVWNNEKLFF.

This clonotype was picked up many times. The rearrangement links TRBV2 to TRBJ1-5; a possible D gene is TRBD1 (5 bases). The CDR3 sequence is 13 residues long. Trimming removed 8 bases at V and 1 base at J, with 9 bases between. Germline lookup yields CDR1 SNHLY and CDR2 FYNNEI. The CDR3 loop is CASLRDSNQPQHF. In DNA, the CDR3 is TGTGCCAGCCTCAGGGACAGCAATCAGCCCCAGCATTTT.

V gene TRBV28 combines with J gene TRBJ1-2; D is unresolved. The CDR3 consists of 12 residues. Trimming cost V 3 bases and J 5 bases, with 7 bases left between them. Per the germline V gene, CDR1 is MDHEN and CDR2 is SYDVKM. The CDR3 spells CASSFRLYGYTF. The CDR3 nucleotides are TGTGCCAGCAGTTTTAGGCTATATGGCTACACCTTC.

The chain joins TRBV5-8 to TRBJ2-6; D remains ambiguous. V lost 0 bases, J lost 0 bases, and 7 bases lay in between. CDR1 SGHTS and CDR2 YDEGEE come from the germline V gene. The CDR3 contains 16 residues. CDR3 sequence: CASSLGVSSGANVLTF. The CDR3, as DNA: TGTGCCAGCAGCTTGGGTGTCAGCTCTGGGGCCAACGTCCTGACTTTC.

This clonotype was found a few times. The rearrangement joins TRBV7-8 to TRBJ1-1, with D tentatively TRBD1 (6 bases). The CDR3 has 13 residues. Germline V gene data show CDR1 as SGHVS and CDR2 as FQNEAQ. V lost 5 bases, J lost 3 bases, and 10 bases lay in between. The CDR3 protein is CASSNAGDTEAFF. The CDR3 DNA reads TGTGCCAGCAGCAACGCAGGGGACACTGAAGCTTTCTTT.

The J gene is TRBJ2-7, the V gene TRBV7-2, with 8 bases matching TRBD1. Looked up from germline, CDR1 is SGHTA and CDR2 is FQGNSA. The CDR3 has 16 amino acids. J gave up 2 bases and V 0 bases, and 6 bases lay outside the gene matches. CDR3 sequence (DNA): TGTGCCAGCAGCTTAGCGGGGCAGGGGGCAGCCTACGAGCAGTACTTC. This encodes CASSLAGQGAAYEQYF.

V and J are TRBV14 and TRBJ2-1; D is possibly TRBD1 (5 bases). The CDR3 has 13 amino acids. Trimming left V 8 bases short and J 10 bases short, with 18 bases between. The germline CDR1 and CDR2 sequences are SGHDN and FVKESK. The CDR3 region has the DNA TGTGCCAGCGCTCACGTCAGGGCCAGCGAGCAGTTCTTC. It is translated as CASAHVRASEQFF.

Many counts were recorded for this clonotype. The V call is TRBV6-1, the J call TRBJ2-3, with D perhaps TRBD2 (6 bases). There are 17 residues in the CDR3. Deletions cut 8 bases from V and 2 bases from J, with 23 bases between. Germline values: CDR1 MNHNS, CDR2 SASEGT. In DNA, the CDR3 is TGTGCCAGCCGGAAGGGACTCACCAAAGGCCCCACAGATACGCAGTATTTT. It specifies CASRKGLTKGPTDTQYF.

Points on this clonotype: With a much larger clone just one base away, this may be a read error. The rearrangement joins TRBV25-1 to TRBJ2-5; 13 bases are shared with TRBD2. The germline CDR1 and CDR2 sequences are MGHDK and SYGVNS. The CDR3 is 14 residues long. The CDR3 region has the DNA TGTACCAGCAGAGGACTAGCGGGAGACGAGACCCAGTACTTC. Translation gives CTSRGLAGDETQYF. The full variable domain, rest sourced from reference TRBV25-1 and TRBJ2-5, is EADIYQTPRYLVIGTGKKITLECSQTMGHDKMYWYQQDPGMELHLIHYSYGVNSTEKGDLSSESTVSRIRTEHFPLTLESARPSHTSQYLCTSRGLAGDETQYFGPGTRLLVL.

The table lists this clonotype with many counts. The chain employs TRBV7-2 and TRBJ2-3; D may be TRBD1 (5 bases). Looked up from germline, CDR1 is SGHTA and CDR2 is FQGNSA. The CDR3 sequence is 15 residues long. Trimming removed 5 bases from V and 4 bases from J, with 16 bases in between. The CDR3 coding sequence is TGTGCCAGCAGCCCCGAAAGGGGATGGGCAGATACGCAGTATTTT. Translated: CASSPERGWADTQYF.

The chain uses TRBV5-5 and TRBJ1-2; D gene uncertain. In germline, CDR1 is SGHKS, CDR2 YYEKEE (reference sequence). The CDR3 loop spans 14 amino acids. The V gene lost 4 bases and the J gene lost 11 bases, with 21 bases spanning the gap. The CDR3 sequence: CASSSNATLRRYTF. CDR3 bases: TGTGCCAGCAGCAGTAACGCGACGCTTCGCCGATACACCTTC.

V usage is TRBV4-2 and J usage is TRBJ2-1; tentative D call: TRBD2 (5 bases). V was shortened by 0 bases and J by 6 bases, with 15 bases between the two germline ends. This CDR3 spans 16 amino acids. Germline loops: CDR1 LGHNA, CDR2 YNFKEQ. CDR3 residues: CASSQDLRASANEQFF. The CDR3 DNA is TGTGCCAGCAGCCAAGATCTGAGGGCCTCGGCCAATGAGCAGTTCTTC.

The rearrangement joins TRBV7-2 to TRBJ1-5; D perhaps matches TRBD1 (5 bases). The germline V and J ends were trimmed by 6 bases and 3 bases, with 12 bases remaining between them. The CDR3 is 14 residues long. Per the germline V gene, CDR1 is SGHTA and CDR2 is FQGNSA. CDR3 sequence (DNA): TGTGCCAGCAGTGACCGACAGTTCAATCAGCCCCAGCATTTT. Translation gives CASSDRQFNQPQHF.

In this sample, this clonotype turned up many times. The chain employs TRBV20-1 and TRBJ1-5; no firm D call. Per the germline V gene, CDR1 is DFQATT and CDR2 is SNEGSKA (reference sequence). The length of the CDR3 is 13 residues. V was pared by 3 bases and J by 0 bases, with 6 bases between. The CDR3 is CSASPYSNQPQHF. As DNA, the CDR3 is TGCAGTGCTAGCCCTTATAGCAATCAGCCCCAGCATTTT.

The chain recombines TRBV28 with TRBJ2-7, with D tentatively TRBD2 (5 bases). V was trimmed by 5 bases and J by 5 bases, leaving 19 bases between them. This CDR3 spans 15 amino acids. Germline V CDR1 and CDR2: MDHEN, SYDVKM. The CDR3, as DNA: TGTGCCAGCAGTCCAGGCGGGTCCCCTCTTAACGAGCAGTACTTC. Amino acids: CASSPGGSPLNEQYF.

This clonotype was observed at least ten times. The chain has TRBV6-2 or TRBV6-3 and TRBJ2-4; D uncertain. Germline loops: CDR1 MNHEY, CDR2 SVGEGT. CDR3 length: 18 amino acids. The V gene lost 1 base and the J gene lost 0 bases, with 16 bases spanning the gap. The CDR3 region is CASSYLIVRGLAKNIQYF. CDR3 bases: TGTGCCAGCAGTTACTTAATCGTGAGAGGATTAGCCAAAAACATTCAGTACTTC.

Remarks on this clonotype: Because the CDR3 is missing its conserved closing phenylalanine or tryptophan, this is likely a read error. The rearrangement joins TRBV28 to TRBJ2-7, with a possible D match to TRBD2 (6 bases). Trimming shortened V by 6 bases and J by 3 bases, and 12 bases separated the two germline ends. The CDR3 length is 13 residues. Looked up from germline, CDR1 is MDHEN and CDR2 is SYDVKM. CDR3 nucleotide sequence: TGTGCCAGCAGCCCCGGGGGTTTCTACGAGCAGTACTTG. It encodes CASSPGGFYEQYL.